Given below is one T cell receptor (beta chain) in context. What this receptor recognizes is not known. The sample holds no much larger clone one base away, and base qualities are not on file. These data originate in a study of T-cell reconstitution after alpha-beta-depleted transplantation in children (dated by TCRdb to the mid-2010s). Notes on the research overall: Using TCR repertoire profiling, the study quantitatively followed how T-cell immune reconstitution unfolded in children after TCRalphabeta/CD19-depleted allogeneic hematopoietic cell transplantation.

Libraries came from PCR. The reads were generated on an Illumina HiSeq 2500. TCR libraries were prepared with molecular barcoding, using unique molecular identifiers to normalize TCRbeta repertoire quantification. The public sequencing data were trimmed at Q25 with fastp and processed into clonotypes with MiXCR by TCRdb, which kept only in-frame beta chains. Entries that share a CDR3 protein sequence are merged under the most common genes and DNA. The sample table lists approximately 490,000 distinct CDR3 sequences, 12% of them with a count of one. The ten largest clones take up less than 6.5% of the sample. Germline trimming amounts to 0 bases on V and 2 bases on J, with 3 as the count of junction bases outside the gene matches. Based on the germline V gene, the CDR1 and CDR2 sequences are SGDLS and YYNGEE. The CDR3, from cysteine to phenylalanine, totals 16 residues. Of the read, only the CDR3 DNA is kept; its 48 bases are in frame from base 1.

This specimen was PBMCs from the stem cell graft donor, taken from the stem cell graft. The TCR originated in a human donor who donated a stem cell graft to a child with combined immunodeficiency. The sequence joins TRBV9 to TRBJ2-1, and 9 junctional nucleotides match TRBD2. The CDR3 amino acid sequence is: CASSVGTSVTYNEQFF. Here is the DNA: TGTGCCAGCAGCGTAGGGACTAGCGTCACCTACAATGAGCAGTTCTTC. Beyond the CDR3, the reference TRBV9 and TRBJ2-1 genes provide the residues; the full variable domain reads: DSGVTQTPKHLITATGQRVTLRCSPRSGDLSVYWYQQSLDQGLQFLIQYYNGEERAKGNILERFSAQQFPDLHSELNLSSLELGDSALYFCASSVGTSVTYNEQFFGPGTRLTVL.